These 14 T cell receptor beta chains came from one sample sequenced in a study of cytomegalovirus exposure and HLA in healthy donors. PCR involved 60 Vbeta and 13 Jbeta primers. Method: immunoSEQ multiplex PCR; TCRdb's copy keeps in-frame clones and lacks some. The sample lists 160,000 or so clones; under 80% were seen once. Sequencing used PBMCs. The receptors shown here come from a man aged 40-55 years in good health and CMV-seronegative.

The chain combines TRBV28 with TRBJ2-3; D might be TRBD1 (7 bases). This CDR3 spans 15 amino acids. V was pared by 7 bases and J by 1 base, with 15 bases between. Germline CDR1 reads MDHEN; CDR2 reads SYDVKM. CDR3: CASKLIRGGTDTQYF. The CDR3 DNA follows: TGTGCCAGCAAACTGATCAGGGGGGGCACAGATACGCAGTATTTT.

This clone was counted a single time. The chain uses TRBV30 and TRBJ2-3; TRBD1 matches 7 bases. The CDR3 is 14 residues long. The junction had 13 bases not matched to a gene; V was cut back by 3 bases and J by 10 bases. Germline loops: CDR1 GTSNPN, CDR2 SVGIG (reference sequence). CDR3 sequence reads: CAWRSPGTATSQYF. In DNA, the CDR3 is TGTGCCTGGAGGAGTCCCGGGACAGCGACTTCGCAGTATTTT.

V and J are TRBV7-3 and TRBJ2-3; TRBD1 aligns across 7 bases. Looked up from germline, CDR1 is SGHTA and CDR2 is FQGTGA. The CDR3 spans 19 residues. V lost 3 bases to trimming and J lost 2 bases; unmatched junction nucleotides: 17. The CDR3 here is CASSLQAGGRNLPTDTQYF. CDR3 DNA: TGTGCCAGCAGCTTGCAGGCAGGGGGACGCAACTTACCCACAGATACGCAGTATTTT.

The chain is built from TRBV11-2 and TRBJ2-5; 10 bases fit TRBD2. This CDR3 region has 17 residues. In germline, CDR1 is SGHAT, CDR2 FQNNGV. V was pared by 4 bases and J by 7 bases, with 15 bases of the junction left unmatched. CDR3 in DNA: TGTGCCAGCAGCTCGGGGGGCAGCGGGGGGGCTCGGGGGACCCAGTACTTC. This encodes CASSSGGSGGARGTQYF.

This chain joins TRBV14 and TRBJ2-4; 7 nucleotides line up with TRBD1. Germline CDR1 is SGHDN and CDR2 is FVKESK. The CDR3 length is 14 residues. J was trimmed by 7 bases and V by 4 bases; bases with no gene match: 7. Here the CDR3 reads CASSLGQKLNIQYF. Here the CDR3 DNA reads TGTGCCAGCAGCCTGGGACAGAAGCTGAACATTCAGTACTTC.

The chain joins TRBV10-2 to TRBJ1-3; TRBD1 might be the D (6 bases). Trimming removed 4 bases at V and 1 base at J, with 11 bases between. This CDR3 is built from 15 residues. From germline, CDR1 is WSHSY and CDR2 SAAADI. CDR3 DNA sequence: TGCGCCAGCAGTGCAGGGGATCAGTCTGGAAACACCATATATTTT. It is translated as CASSAGDQSGNTIYF.

This clone was observed a handful of times. The chain carries TRBV5-4 and TRBJ2-2; D call uncertain. Germline V gene sequence: CDR1 SGHNT, CDR2 YYREEE (reference sequence). CDR3 length: 14 amino acids. The V end lost 0 bases, the J end lost 1 base, and 4 bases lay between the germline ends. The CDR3 region has the DNA TGTGCCAGCAGCTTGGCCTGGAACACCGGGGAGCTGTTTTTT. It is translated as CASSLAWNTGELFF.

The chain is built from TRBV28 and TRBJ1-5, with D possibly matching TRBD1 (6 bases). Trimming cost V 7 bases and J 4 bases, with 8 bases left between them. CDR1 is MDHEN, CDR2 SYDVKM, per germline. This CDR3 spans 12 amino acids. The DNA of the CDR3 is TGTGCCAGCACTCAGGGGAATCAGCCCCAGCATTTT. It yields the protein CASTQGNQPQHF.

The J gene is TRBJ2-5, the V gene TRBV5-1; 11 bases fit TRBD2. The CDR3 contains 16 residues. Per germline, CDR1 SGHRS and CDR2 YFSETQ. After removal of 0 bases from V and 5 bases from J, the junction contained 6 bases not matched to a gene. The chain's CDR3 is CASSLDGSGGAETQYF. Written as DNA, the CDR3 is TGCGCCAGCAGCTTGGATGGTAGCGGGGGGGCGGAGACCCAGTACTTC.

The chain carries TRBV6-1 and TRBJ1-6, with no clear D. Trimming stripped 5 bases from V and 6 bases from J, with 11 bases between. Germline V gives CDR1 MNHNS, CDR2 SASEGT. The CDR3 consists of 14 residues. The CDR3 nucleotides are TGTGCCAGCAGTCCCCTGGGAGGTAATTCACCCCTCCACTTT. Amino acid sequence: CASSPLGGNSPLHF.

A remark on this clone: One end of the junction varies from germline; a read error may be responsible. This rearrangement joins TRBV25-1 to TRBJ1-1; D is possibly TRBD1 (5 bases). CDR3 length: 15 residues. Germline CDR1 MGHDK, CDR2 SYGVNS. In nucleotides, the CDR3 is TGTGCCAGCAGTGAATATGCGGGGGGGTACACTGAATCTTTCTTT. It translates to CASSEYAGGYTESFF.

V is TRBV15 and J is TRBJ2-2; 7 bases fit TRBD1. The CDR3 covers 16 residues. CDR1 and CDR2 from the germline V gene are LNHNV and YYDKDF (reference sequence). V was clipped by 1 base and J by 0 bases; unmatched bases: 2. CDR3 loop: CATSRGQGANTGELFF. The CDR3 bases are TGTGCCACCAGCAGAGGCCAGGGGGCGAACACCGGGGAGCTGTTTTTT.

The V and J genes are TRBV19 and TRBJ1-5; no firm D call. Germline V gives CDR1 LNHDA, CDR2 SQIVND (reference sequence). The CDR3 has 15 residues. Trimming took off 1 base at V and 2 bases at J, with 9 bases between the two ends. The CDR3, as DNA: TGTGCCAGTAGTATAGGGCAGGTGGGCAATCAGCCCCAGCATTTT. It codes for CASSIGQVGNQPQHF.

This chain joins TRBV5-1 and TRBJ1-4; D not resolved. CDR1 and CDR2 from the germline V gene are SGHRS and YFSETQ. The CDR3 is made up of 13 amino acids. Deletions cut 7 bases from V and 8 bases from J, with 15 bases between. In nucleotides, the CDR3 is TGCGCCAGCGCTCGGTGGGCGGGGGAAAAACTGTTTTTT. Encoded protein: CASARWAGEKLFF.